This TCR beta chain was recorded in a study of CD8 T cells in ankylosing spondylitis. The table lists this clonotype with a few counts. Germline V CDR1 and CDR2: DFQATT, SNEGSKA (reference sequence). The CDR3 is made up of 14 amino acids. V lost 4 bases and J 7 bases, leaving 16 bases between the germline ends. It was by quantitative 5'-RACE with molecular barcodes that TCR beta libraries were made. One entry per CDR3 protein, called by TCRdb with MiXCR from the 5' RACE reads. In the table there are about 140,000 distinct CDR3 sequences, roughly 8.3% of which are singletons. The sample comprised synovial fluid, either unsorted or a sorted T cell fraction (not recorded which). This receptor was taken from a male donor with ankylosing spondylitis. The genes are TRBV20-1 and TRBJ2-2; D perhaps matches TRBD2 (5 bases). DNA for the CDR3: TGCAGTGCTACCGCCAACTTCGGGGACGGGGAGCTGTTTTTT. Translated: CSATANFGDGELFF.